This T cell receptor beta chain was obtained from a study of blood T cell repertoires in COVID-19. As for the study in general: Sites in the United States, Italy and Spain provided acute and convalescent COVID-19 samples. PBMCs, B-cell-depleted T cells, or T cells were the source of the cDNA or gDNA that made up the material.

TCRdb keeps only in-frame clones here, not all; method: immunoSEQ multiplex PCR. The sample yields 110,000 or so clones, 84% seen once. V was clipped by 5 bases and J by 2 bases; unmatched bases: 16. CDR1 SGHTA and CDR2 FQGTGA come from the germline V gene. CDR3 length: 20 amino acids. The TCR originated in a woman older than 75 with active or convalescent COVID-19. The specimen was peripheral blood. The chain employs TRBV7-3 and TRBJ2-1; 12 nucleotides align to TRBD2. The chain's CDR3 is CASSVRLAGVGRSTYNEQFF. As DNA, the CDR3 is TGTGCCAGCAGCGTCCGACTAGCGGGAGTTGGGCGTAGCACCTACAATGAGCAGTTCTTC.